This T cell receptor (beta chain) originates from a study of cytomegalovirus exposure and HLA in healthy donors. Researchers ran the PCR with 60 Vbeta and 13 Jbeta primers. Clones were read by immunoSEQ multiplex PCR, and TCRdb kept only the in-frame ones, dropping some. The table includes 150,000 to 200,000 clones, around 79% detected once. With V trimmed by 3 bases and J by 4 bases, 11 bases remained unmatched. The CDR3 sequence is 17 residues long. CDR1 and CDR2 (germline): LNHNV, YYDKDF (reference sequence). The TCR comes from a woman aged 40 to 50 in good health and CMV-seronegative. Sequencing used PBMCs. This sequence joins TRBV15 and TRBJ2-3; 9 bases align to TRBD1. DNA for the CDR3: TGTGCCACCAGCAGTCGCCGTGCAACAGGGGGCCCAGATACGCAGTATTTT. The encoded protein is CATSSRRATGGPDTQYF.